This passage covers 2 T cell receptor beta chains from one sample sequenced in a study of cytomegalovirus exposure and HLA in healthy donors. The PCR made use of 60 Vbeta and 13 Jbeta primers. Here immunoSEQ multiplex PCR was the method, and the copy in TCRdb shows in-frame clones only, minus some. The repertoire holds roughly 100,000 clones, with roughly 80% as singletons. Material for sequencing was PBMCs. All receptors come from a man between 50 and 59 years old in good health and CMV-seropositive.

The chain's CDR3 is CARRQTIYEQYF. CDR3 DNA: TGTGCTAGGCGCCAGACAATCTACGAGCAGTACTTC. The chain recombines TRBV19 with TRBJ2-7; D unresolved. Per germline, CDR1 LNHDA and CDR2 SQIVND (reference sequence). The CDR3 has 12 residues.

Only a few counts were recorded for this clone. The J gene is TRBJ1-1, the V gene TRBV6-5; D is uncertain. The V gene's germline CDR1 is MNHEY and CDR2 SVGAGI. Trimming removed 6 bases from V and 1 base from J, with 12 bases in between. The CDR3 has 14 amino acids. The CDR3 sequence: CASRVQLQNTEAFF. The CDR3 nucleotides read TGTGCCAGCAGGGTACAGTTACAGAACACTGAAGCTTTCTTT.